This TCR beta chain derives from a study of OX40 agonist ivuxolimab in advanced cancers. The wider study: Patient treatment consisted of intravenous ivuxolimab administration every 2 weeks at 0.01 to 10 mg/kg.

Study observations and caveats: Among T cells, CD8+ cells averaged more expanded clones than CD4+ cells. At doses 0.1 to 3.0 mg/kg, CD4+ and CD8+ clones expanded.

From germline, CDR1 is SEHNR and CDR2 FQNEAQ (reference sequence). The CDR3 contains 13 residues. Trimming removed 5 bases from V and 3 bases from J; junction bases left unmatched: 1. Measured with immunoSEQ multiplex PCR; TCRdb has only the in-frame clones, and not every one. The table shows approximately 99,000 clones, with 80% to 90% occurring only once. The table lists this clone with a few counts. Its specificity is unknown. The V and J genes are TRBV7-9 and TRBJ1-3; 7 bases fit TRBD1. This TCR was recovered from an adult with an advanced solid tumor such as melanoma, head and neck, liver or kidney cancer. The sample in question was CD4+ or CD8+ T cells sorted from blood, obtained in a trial of the OX40 agonist ivuxolimab. CDR3 nucleotides: TGTGCCAGCAGCAGGACAGGTGGAAACACCATATATTTT. As protein: CASSRTGGNTIYF. The full variable domain, rest sourced from reference TRBV7-9 and TRBJ1-3, is DTGVSQNPRHKITKRGQNVTFRCDPISEHNRLYWYRQTLGQGPEFLTYFQNEAQLEKSRLLSDRFSAERPKGSFSTLEIQRTEQGDSAMYLCASSRTGGNTIYFGEGSWLTVV.